This is a list of T cell receptor beta chains from one sample in a study of T cell responses to AZD1222 COVID-19 vaccine. Some clones are missing from TCRdb's copy, which holds only in-frame ones; the method was immunoSEQ multiplex PCR. The sample lists some 150,000 clones; about 91% were seen once. Material: peripheral blood, obtained on day 0 of AZD1222 vaccination. The origin of the receptors is an adult in good health. The CDR3 runs from the conserved cysteine through the conserved F or W. Each record gives: J gene, D gene, V gene, clone size, CDR3 DNA, CDR3 protein. The D gene is left open where the match is weak. A clone size is listed for some rows: how often the clone was seen (once, few, many), or a class if it is expanded.

J: TRBJ1-2
D: -
V: TRBV28
size: -
DNA: TGTGCCAGCATGACCCACTCCTATGGCTACACCTTC
CDR3: CASMTHSYGYTF

J: TRBJ2-3
D: -
V: TRBV7-8
size: -
DNA: TGTGCCAGCAGCTTAGTAGTCCCGGCGCCGGGCACAGATACGCAGTATTTT
CDR3: CASSLVVPAPGTDTQYF

J: TRBJ1-1
D: -
V: TRBV3-1/TRBV3-2
size: -
DNA: TGTGCCAGCAGCCGCCTTGGGGGGAACACTGAAGCTTTCTTT
CDR3: CASSRLGGNTEAFF

J: TRBJ2-5
D: -
V: TRBV24-1
size: -
DNA: TGTGCCACCAGTGATACTCGGGACGGACTTCGGGCCCAGTACTTC
CDR3: CATSDTRDGLRAQYF

J: TRBJ2-3
D: -
V: TRBV30
size: -
DNA: TGTGCCTGGAGTTTTAGCACAGATACGCAGTATTTT
CDR3: CAWSFSTDTQYF

J: TRBJ1-1
D: -
V: TRBV6-5
size: -
DNA: TGTGCCAGCAATAAGGGGTTAGACACTGAAGCTTTCTTT
CDR3: CASNKGLDTEAFF

J: TRBJ1-4
D: -
V: TRBV3-1/TRBV3-2
size: -
DNA: TGTGCCAGCAGCCAGAATGCGAATGAAAAACTGTTTTTT
CDR3: CASSQNANEKLFF

J: TRBJ2-7
D: -
V: TRBV7-9
size: -
DNA: TGTGCCAGCAGCTTTCAGTTACAACTCGGCGAGCAGTACTTC
CDR3: CASSFQLQLGEQYF

J: TRBJ1-3
D: -
V: TRBV9
size: -
DNA: TGTGCCAGCAGCGTACAGGTCACTGGAAACACCATATATTTT
CDR3: CASSVQVTGNTIYF

J: TRBJ1-5
D: -
V: TRBV7-2
size: once
DNA: TGTGCCAGCAGCCCTTTTGGGACGAACCAGCCCCAGCATTTT
CDR3: CASSPFGTNQPQHF

J: TRBJ2-1
D: TRBD2
V: TRBV5-4
size: -
DNA: TGTGCCAGCAGCTTGGGGACTAGCGGGATCTACAATGAGCAGTTCTTC
CDR3: CASSLGTSGIYNEQFF

J: TRBJ1-5
D: -
V: TRBV19
size: -
DNA: TGTGCCAGTAGTATTGGAGGATTTCGCAATCAGCCCCAGCATTTT
CDR3: CASSIGGFRNQPQHF

J: TRBJ2-5
D: -
V: TRBV20-1
size: -
DNA: TGCAGTGCTAGTAAGCCTCCGGAGACCCAGTACTTC
CDR3: CSASKPPETQYF

J: TRBJ2-7
D: -
V: TRBV3-1/TRBV3-2
size: -
DNA: TGTGCCAGCAGCCAAGATAGACTAGTGAGCGAGCAGTACTTC
CDR3: CASSQDRLVSEQYF

J: TRBJ1-2
D: TRBD1
V: TRBV6-5
size: -
DNA: TGTGCCAGCAGGACAGGGGGGTTCTATGGCTACACCTTC
CDR3: CASRTGGFYGYTF

J: TRBJ2-5
D: TRBD2
V: TRBV12-3/TRBV12-4
size: -
DNA: TGTGCCAGCAGTTTGGCGGGGGGGCTTCAGTACTTC
CDR3: CASSLAGGLQYF

J: TRBJ1-2
D: -
V: TRBV28
size: -
DNA: TGTGCCAGCAGTTTCGGGGGCTATGGCTACACCTTC
CDR3: CASSFGGYGYTF

J: TRBJ1-2
D: -
V: TRBV24-1
size: once
DNA: TGTGCCACCAGTGATGCGGGACGGGACTATGGCTACACCTTC
CDR3: CATSDAGRDYGYTF

J: TRBJ2-1
D: -
V: TRBV7-8
size: once
DNA: TGTGCCAGCAGCTCCCGGGCACGGTATAGAAATGAGCAGTTCTTC
CDR3: CASSSRARYRNEQFF

J: TRBJ1-4
D: -
V: TRBV19
size: -
DNA: TGTGCCAGTAGAGGGGGGGGCACCACGAATGAAAAACTGTTTTTT
CDR3: CASRGGGTTNEKLFF